This T cell receptor (beta chain) derives from a study of cytomegalovirus exposure and HLA in healthy donors. This CDR3 region has 15 residues. Trimming removed 5 bases from V and 5 bases from J; junction bases left unmatched: 9. The germline V gene encodes CDR1 MNHEY and CDR2 SVGAGI. Primers included in the PCR were 60 Vbeta and 13 Jbeta primers. This table comes from immunoSEQ multiplex PCR, and its TCRdb copy is limited to in-frame clones, with some not included. The sample shows 120,000 or so clones, around three quarters of them seen only once. This chain links TRBV6-5 with TRBJ1-1, with 9 bases fitting TRBD1. The sequence was collected from a man younger than 40 in good health and CMV-seropositive. What was sequenced was PBMCs. Here the CDR3 DNA reads TGTGCCAGCAGTCCCGGACAGGGGAAGGCGACTGAAGCTTTCTTT. This sequence encodes CASSPGQGKATEAFF.